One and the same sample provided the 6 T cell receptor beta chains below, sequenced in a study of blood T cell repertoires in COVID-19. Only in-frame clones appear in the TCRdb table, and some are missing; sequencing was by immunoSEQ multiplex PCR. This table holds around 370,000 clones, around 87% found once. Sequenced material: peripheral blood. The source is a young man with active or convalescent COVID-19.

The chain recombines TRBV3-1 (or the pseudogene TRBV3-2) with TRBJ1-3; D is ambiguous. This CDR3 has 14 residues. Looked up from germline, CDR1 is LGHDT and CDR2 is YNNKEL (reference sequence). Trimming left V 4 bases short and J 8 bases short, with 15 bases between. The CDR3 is CASSLDRGRDTIYF. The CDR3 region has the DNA TGTGCCAGCAGCCTTGATCGGGGTCGAGACACCATATATTTT.

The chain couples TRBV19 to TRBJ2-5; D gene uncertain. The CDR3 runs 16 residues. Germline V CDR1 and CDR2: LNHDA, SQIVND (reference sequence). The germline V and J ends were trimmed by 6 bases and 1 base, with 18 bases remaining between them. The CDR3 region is CASSDPSARGQETQYF. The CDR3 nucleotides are TGTGCCAGTAGCGATCCCTCTGCCCGCGGCCAAGAGACCCAGTACTTC.

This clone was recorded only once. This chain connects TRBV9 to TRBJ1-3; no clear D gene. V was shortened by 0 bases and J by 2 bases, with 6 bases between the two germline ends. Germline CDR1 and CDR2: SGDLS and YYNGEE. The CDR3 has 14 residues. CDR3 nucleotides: TGTGCCAGCAGCGTAGCTACAGCTGGAAACACCATATATTTT. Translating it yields CASSVATAGNTIYF. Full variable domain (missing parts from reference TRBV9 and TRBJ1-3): DSGVTQTPKHLITATGQRVTLRCSPRSGDLSVYWYQQSLDQGLQFLIQYYNGEERAKGNILERFSAQQFPDLHSELNLSSLELGDSALYFCASSVATAGNTIYFGEGSWLTVV.

CDR3 sequence (DNA): TGTGCCAGCAGCTTAGGGGGCCCTAAAGAGACCCAGTACTTC. Encoded protein: CASSLGGPKETQYF. V and J are TRBV7-2 and TRBJ2-5; the D gene is possibly TRBD1 (5 bases). The CDR3 sequence is 14 residues long. The germline V gene encodes CDR1 SGHTA and CDR2 FQGNSA. Trimming took off 1 base at V and 3 bases at J, with 9 bases between the two ends.

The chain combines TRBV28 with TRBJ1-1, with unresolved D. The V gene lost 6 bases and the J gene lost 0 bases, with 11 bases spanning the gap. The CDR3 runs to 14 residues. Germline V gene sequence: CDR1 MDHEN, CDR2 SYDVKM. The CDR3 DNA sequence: TGTGCCAGCAGCCCCCGGAGTTTGAACACTGAAGCTTTCTTT. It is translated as CASSPRSLNTEAFF.

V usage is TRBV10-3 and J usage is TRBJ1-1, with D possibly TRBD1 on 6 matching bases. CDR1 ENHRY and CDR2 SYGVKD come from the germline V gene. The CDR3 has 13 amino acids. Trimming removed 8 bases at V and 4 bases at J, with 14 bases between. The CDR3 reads CAIRVQGTTEAFF. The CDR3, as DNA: TGTGCCATCCGAGTACAGGGAACCACTGAAGCTTTCTTT.